Detailed here is one TCR beta chain. The sample comes from a study of cytomegalovirus exposure and HLA in healthy donors. In germline, CDR1 is SNHLY, CDR2 FYNNEI. The CDR3 length is 16 residues. The trim removed 4 bases at V and 1 base at J, leaving 5 bases unmatched. The data were produced by immunoSEQ multiplex PCR, yet TCRdb's version contains in-frame clones alone and is incomplete. The sample records 250,000 to 300,000 clones, about 86% being singletons. The TCR comes from a young woman in good health and CMV-seronegative. Sequenced material: PBMCs. This chain joins TRBV2 and TRBJ2-5, with 11 bases fitting TRBD2. The CDR3 is CASSGQGTSGQETQYF. The CDR3 DNA follows: TGTGCCAGCAGTGGCCAAGGGACTAGCGGCCAAGAGACCCAGTACTTC.